This record covers a single T cell receptor (beta chain). The entry originates in a study of blood T cell repertoires in COVID-19. Study at large: Samples came from the United States, Italy and Spain, spanning acute and convalescent COVID-19. T cells, B-cell-depleted T cells, or PBMCs provided the cDNA or gDNA that served as material.

Using immunoSEQ multiplex PCR, the repertoire was profiled, and TCRdb retains in-frame clones only, with some absent. In the table there are approximately 210,000 clones, around 84% of which are singletons. The sequencing sample was made of peripheral blood. The origin of this receptor is a man aged 25 to 40 with active or convalescent COVID-19.

CDR3 amino acids: CASRGLAGNEQFF. CDR3 in DNA: TGTGCCAGCAGAGGCCTAGCGGGCAATGAGCAGTTCTTC. V and J are TRBV27 and TRBJ2-1, with 8 bases lining up with TRBD2. Germline CDR1 is MNHEY and CDR2 is SMNVEV (reference sequence). V was clipped by 6 bases and J by 6 bases; unmatched bases: 4. This CDR3 is 13 amino acids long.